A single sample is the source of the 22 T cell receptor beta chains below, sequenced in a study of identical twins. TCRdb reprocessed the 5' RACE reads with MiXCR, giving one entry per CDR3 protein. Counted here are about 470,000 distinct CDR3 sequences, roughly 24% occurring once; the ten biggest clones make up around 3%. Separately, the same data were catalogued under a study of T cells expressing NK-cell markers.

The sequencing sample was made of CD4+ T cells sorted from blood. All receptors come from a woman younger than 30 in good health.

V usage is TRBV2 and J usage is TRBJ2-7, with a weak D call TRBD1 (6 bases). CDR3 size: 14 residues. Trimming stripped 0 bases from V and 9 bases from J, with 15 bases between. Germline-derived CDR1 and CDR2 are SNHLY and FYNNEI. The CDR3 DNA sequence: TGTGCCAGCAGTGAAGCGGGACATCCCTTGGTGCAGTACTTC. As protein: CASSEAGHPLVQYF.

This clonotype came up a few times. V is TRBV6-5 and J is TRBJ2-3, with D unresolved. The CDR3 is made up of 16 amino acids. V shed 0 bases and J shed 7 bases, with 17 bases lying between them. The germline V gene encodes CDR1 MNHEY and CDR2 SVGAGI. The DNA of the CDR3 is TGTGCCAGCAGTTACTCAGGAACACCCGGGCAGAATACGCAGTATTTT. It translates to CASSYSGTPGQNTQYF.

This clonotype was recorded at least ten times. V gene TRBV20-1 combines with J gene TRBJ1-6, with D unclear. Trimming stripped 4 bases from V and 5 bases from J, with 15 bases between. The CDR3 is 15 residues long. Germline V gives CDR1 DFQATT, CDR2 SNEGSKA (reference sequence). The CDR3 loop reads CSATSGRRNNSPLHF. The CDR3, as DNA: TGCAGTGCTACCTCAGGACGCAGGAATAATTCACCCCTCCACTTT.

The rearrangement joins TRBV20-1 to TRBJ2-5; TRBD2 is a possible D gene (6 bases). The V end was cut by 8 bases, the J end by 4 bases, with 17 bases between. The germline V gene has CDR1 DFQATT and CDR2 SNEGSKA (reference sequence). The CDR3 has 13 residues. The CDR3 DNA reads as TGCAGTTTTCGGGATCTTAGCGGAGAGACCCAGTACTTC. Amino acid sequence: CSFRDLSGETQYF.

This chain uses TRBV2 with TRBJ2-1, with D tentatively TRBD1 or TRBD2 (5 bases each). This CDR3 is built from 14 residues. The germline gives CDR1 SNHLY, CDR2 FYNNEI. The V and J ends lost 8 bases and 4 bases respectively, with 15 bases between them. This chain's CDR3 is CASLRGREYNEQFF. Written as DNA, the CDR3 is TGTGCCAGCCTGAGGGGCAGAGAGTACAATGAGCAGTTCTTC. The full variable domain, rest sourced from reference TRBV2 and TRBJ2-1, is EPEVTQTPSHQVTQMGQEVILRCVPISNHLYFYWYRQILGQKVEFLVSFYNNEISEKSEIFDDQFSVERPDGSNFTLKIRSTKLEDSAMYFCASLRGREYNEQFFGPGTRLTVL.

The CDR3 loop reads CASRGTSGRADTQYF. The CDR3 DNA is TGTGCCAGCAGGGGGACTAGCGGGAGGGCAGATACGCAGTATTTT. This chain joins TRBV6-1 and TRBJ2-3, with TRBD2 matching 16 bases. The CDR3 is 15 amino acids. In germline, CDR1 is MNHNS, CDR2 SASEGT. V lost 6 bases, J lost 4 bases, and 1 base stayed unmatched.

The chain carries TRBV20-1 and TRBJ2-1; 9 bases are a match to TRBD2. V was clipped by 3 bases and J by 4 bases; unmatched bases: 10. The CDR3 consists of 16 residues. Germline CDR1 and CDR2: DFQATT and SNEGSKA (reference sequence). The CDR3 region is CSARTLAGELYNEQFF. Here the CDR3 DNA reads TGCAGTGCTAGGACTTTAGCGGGAGAGCTTTACAATGAGCAGTTCTTC.

V is TRBV29-1 and J is TRBJ2-1, with D perhaps matching TRBD1 (5 bases). The CDR3 covers 11 residues. V was shortened by 5 bases and J by 10 bases, with 12 bases between the two germline ends. CDR1 and CDR2 (germline): SQVTM, ANQGSEA. In DNA form, the CDR3 reads TGCAGCGTTTCCAGGGCCGAGGAGCAGTTCTTC. As protein: CSVSRAEEQFF.

The rearrangement uses TRBV27 and TRBJ2-7, with D maybe TRBD1 (5 bases). V was shortened by 2 bases and J by 5 bases, with 13 bases between the two germline ends. The CDR3 is made up of 14 amino acids. Germline V CDR1 and CDR2: MNHEY, SMNVEV (reference sequence). The DNA of the CDR3 is TGTGCCAGCAGTTTAGAAGGGGCGAGTAACGAGCAGTACTTC. It encodes CASSLEGASNEQYF.

The gene calls are TRBV7-2 and TRBJ2-1; D is uncertain. Trimming took 7 bases from V and 0 from J, leaving 13 bases between them. CDR1 and CDR2 from the germline V gene are SGHTA and FQGNSA. The CDR3 length is 15 residues. The CDR3 DNA is TGTGCCAGCACCCGAGACGTAAGCTCCTACAATGAGCAGTTCTTC. Residues: CASTRDVSSYNEQFF.

This clonotype has only a few counts. The chain uses TRBV14 and TRBJ2-7; D might be TRBD2 (5 bases). V was cut by 3 bases and J by 2 bases, with 14 bases left in between. The CDR3 contains 15 residues. CDR1 is SGHDN and CDR2 is FVKESK in the germline V gene. In DNA form, the CDR3 reads TGTGCCAGCAGCCACCTCGGACGGGGAACCTACGAGCAGTACTTC. Its translation is CASSHLGRGTYEQYF.

The chain uses TRBV6-1 and TRBJ2-3; TRBD2 matches at 10 bases. V shed 8 bases, J shed 5 bases, and the junction held 13 bases outside the gene matches. Germline loops: CDR1 MNHNS, CDR2 SASEGT. The CDR3 consists of 16 residues. CDR3 in DNA: TGTGCCAGCGGCCGTGAGCTAGCGGGAGTAGAAGATACGCAGTATTTT. This encodes CASGRELAGVEDTQYF.

This clonotype was seen a few times. V and J are TRBV4-3 and TRBJ1-4; D is uncertain. V shed 5 bases and J shed 5 bases, with 12 bases lying between them. This CDR3 has 14 amino acids. Looked up from germline, CDR1 is LGHNA and CDR2 is YSLEER. This CDR3 is CASSSREGNEKLFF. CDR3 in DNA: TGCGCCAGCAGCTCTCGGGAGGGCAATGAAAAACTGTTTTTT.

This clonotype has a handful of counts. The gene calls are TRBV7-2 and TRBJ2-3; unclear D gene. Between the trimmed V and J ends, which lost 1 base and 6 bases, there was a span of 8 bases. Germline loops: CDR1 SGHTA, CDR2 FQGNSA. This CDR3 is built from 13 residues. The DNA of the CDR3 is TGTGCCAGCAGCTTAGGGAGTAGGGATACGCAGTATTTT. Protein: CASSLGSRDTQYF.

The genes are TRBV6-5 and TRBJ2-2; 7 bases are a match to TRBD2. V gave up 5 bases and J gave up 0 bases; unmatched junction bases: 3. This CDR3 is 15 amino acids long. CDR1 is MNHEY and CDR2 is SVGAGI in the germline V gene. CDR3 sequence reads: CASSNGRSNTGELFF. CDR3 nucleotide sequence: TGTGCCAGCAGTAACGGGAGGTCGAACACCGGGGAGCTGTTTTTT.

This rearrangement joins TRBV20-1 to TRBJ2-2, with D tentatively TRBD1 (6 bases). Germline V CDR1 and CDR2: DFQATT, SNEGSKA (reference sequence). The CDR3 length is 15 residues. Trimming pared 0 bases from V and 5 bases from J, leaving 13 bases between. CDR3 nucleotide sequence: TGCAGTGCTAGAGATCAAACAGGGTATACCGGGGAGCTGTTTTTT. Translated, it gives CSARDQTGYTGELFF.

The chain employs TRBV7-2 and TRBJ2-2; the D is unclear. Germline V gives CDR1 SGHTA, CDR2 FQGNSA. Deletions cut 4 bases from V and 5 bases from J, with 14 bases between. There are 15 residues in the CDR3. CDR3 sequence reads: CASSSMSGITGELFF. CDR3 in DNA: TGTGCCAGCAGCTCGATGAGTGGTATAACCGGGGAGCTGTTTTTT.

V and J are TRBV20-1 and TRBJ2-1, with 12 bases lining up with TRBD2. V lost 2 bases and J lost 9; bases outside the gene matches: 5. CDR3 length: 14 residues. In germline, CDR1 is DFQATT, CDR2 SNEGSKA (reference sequence). The CDR3 nucleotides are TGCAGTGCTAGACGGACTAGCGGGGCTGGTGAGCAGTTCTTC. This gives the protein CSARRTSGAGEQFF.

This chain connects TRBV7-3 to TRBJ2-7; TRBD1 aligns across 7 bases. Germline values: CDR1 SGHTA, CDR2 FQGTGA. Germline trimming cut 1 base from V and 5 bases from J; bases unmatched to any gene: 2. The length of the CDR3 is 13 residues. CDR3 coding DNA: TGTGCCAGCAGCTTAAAGGGGGCAAACGAGCAGTACTTC. Amino acids: CASSLKGANEQYF.

This chain uses TRBV6-1 with TRBJ2-2; TRBD1 matches at 10 bases. The CDR3 spans 17 residues. Germline V gene sequence: CDR1 MNHNS, CDR2 SASEGT. Trimming removed 7 bases from V and 3 bases from J; junction bases left unmatched: 11. Written as DNA, the CDR3 is TGTGCCAGCACGCAAGGGCGGGACAGGGGTGACACCGGGGAGCTGTTTTTT. Residues: CASTQGRDRGDTGELFF.

The V call is TRBV7-3, the J call TRBJ2-3, with 11 bases identical to TRBD1. J lost 3 bases, V lost 2 bases, and 7 bases had no gene match. This CDR3 region has 17 residues. Per the germline V gene, CDR1 is SGHTA and CDR2 is FQGTGA. In DNA form, the CDR3 reads TGTGCCAGCAGCTTACGAGGGACAGGGGGATTGACAGATACGCAGTATTTT. This sequence encodes CASSLRGTGGLTDTQYF.

The V and J genes are TRBV24-1 and TRBJ2-1, with D possibly being TRBD1 (6 bases). V shed 4 bases and J shed 7 bases, with 13 bases lying between them. CDR1 and CDR2 (germline): KGHDR, SFDVKD. The length of the CDR3 is 14 residues. The CDR3 DNA is TGTGCCACCAGTGACCATAGAAGGGGGAATGAGCAGTTCTTC. This gives the protein CATSDHRRGNEQFF.